What follows describes a single T cell receptor beta chain. The antigen remains undetermined. The data were taken from a study of monozygotic twins with inflammatory bowel disease. Study-wide findings and caveats: IBD patients share fewer clonotypes with other people than healthy twins do, especially with disease activity. Twins classed as concordant or discordant showed no difference in repertoire similarity, possibly from limited power.

TCRalpha and TCRbeta cDNA went through two nested PCRs of around 15 and 9 cycles. TCRdb re-analyzed the 5' RACE reads; it lists each CDR3 protein once, without DNA. The sample spans 350,000 to 500,000 distinct CDR3 sequences; the ten largest clones claim 2% to 3%. The sample was blood. This TCR derives from a human donor with ulcerative colitis or Crohn's disease, or a healthy co-twin of an affected twin (not recorded which).

The CDR3 here is CSAGDSYHTEAFF. This chain connects TRBV29-1 to TRBJ1-1; TCRdb's D call of TRBD1 is untestable without DNA. Germline-derived CDR1 and CDR2 are SQVTM and ANQGSEA. The length of the CDR3 is 13 residues.